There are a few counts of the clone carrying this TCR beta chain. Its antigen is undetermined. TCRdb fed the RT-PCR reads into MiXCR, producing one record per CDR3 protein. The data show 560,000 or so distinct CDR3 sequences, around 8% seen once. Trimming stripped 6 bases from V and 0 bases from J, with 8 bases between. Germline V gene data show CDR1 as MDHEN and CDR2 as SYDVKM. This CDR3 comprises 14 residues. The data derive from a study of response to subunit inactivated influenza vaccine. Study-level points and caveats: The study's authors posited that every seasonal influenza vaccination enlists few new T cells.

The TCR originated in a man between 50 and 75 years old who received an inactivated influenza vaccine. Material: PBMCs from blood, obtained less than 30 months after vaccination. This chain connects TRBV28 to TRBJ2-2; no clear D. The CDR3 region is CASRITANTGELFF. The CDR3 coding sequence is TGTGCCAGCAGGATAACAGCGAACACCGGGGAGCTGTTTTTT. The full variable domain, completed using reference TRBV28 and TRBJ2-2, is DVKVTQSSRYLVKRTGEKVFLECVQDMDHENMFWYRQDPGLGLRLIYFSYDVKMKEKGDIPEGYSVSREKKERFSLILESASTNQTSMYLCASRITANTGELFFGEGSRLTVL.